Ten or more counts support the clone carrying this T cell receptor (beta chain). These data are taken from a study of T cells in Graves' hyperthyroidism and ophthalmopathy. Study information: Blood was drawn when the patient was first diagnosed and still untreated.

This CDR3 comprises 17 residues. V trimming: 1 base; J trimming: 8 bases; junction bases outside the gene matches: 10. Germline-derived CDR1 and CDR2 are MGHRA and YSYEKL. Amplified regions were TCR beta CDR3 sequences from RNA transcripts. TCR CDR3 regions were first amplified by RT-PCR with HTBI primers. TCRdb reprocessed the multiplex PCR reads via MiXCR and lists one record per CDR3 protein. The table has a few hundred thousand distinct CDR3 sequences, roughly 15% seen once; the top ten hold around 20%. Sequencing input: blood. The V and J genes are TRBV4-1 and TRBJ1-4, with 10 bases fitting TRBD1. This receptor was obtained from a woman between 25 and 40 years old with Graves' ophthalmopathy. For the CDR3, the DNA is TGCGCCAGCAGCCAAGGTCCGGGGGGGACAGGGGACGAAAAACTGTTTTTT. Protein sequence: CASSQGPGGTGDEKLFF.